These T cell receptor beta chains were read from a single sample in a study of CD8+ T cells in alopecia areata. Measured with immunoSEQ multiplex PCR; TCRdb has only the in-frame clones, and not every one. Of 37,000 or so clones listed, 45% to 65% are singletons. The sample comprised CD4+ Tregs sorted from blood. The receptors derive from a human donor with alopecia areata. Both conserved end residues are part of each CDR3. The order of the fields is D gene, V gene, J gene, clone size, CDR3 DNA, CDR3 protein. The D gene is left open where the match is weak. The size of a clone is reported for some rows only, either as once, few or many, or as a class for expanded clones.

>NA|TRBV20-1|TRBJ2-7|NA
TGCAGTGCTAGAGATGCAGGCGAGCAGTACTTC
CSARDAGEQYF
>NA|TRBV9|TRBJ2-3|NA
TGTGCCAGCAGCGTAGAGGGGACAGATACGCAGTATTTT
CASSVEGTDTQYF
>TRBD1|TRBV9|TRBJ1-1|few
TGTGCCAGCAGCTTCACCGGGACAGGGTACACTGAAGCTTTCTTT
CASSFTGTGYTEAFF
>NA|TRBV7-2|TRBJ2-2|few
TGTGCCAGCAGCATGAGAGGGGTTTACACCGGGGAGCTGTTTTTT
CASSMRGVYTGELFF
>TRBD1|TRBV4-3|TRBJ1-2|NA
TGCGCCAGCAGCCCACTGGGACAGGAGTATGGCTACACCTTC
CASSPLGQEYGYTF
>NA|TRBV4-1|TRBJ1-4|NA
TGCGCCAGCAGCCAAGACCCTAATGAAAAACTGTTTTTT
CASSQDPNEKLFF
>NA|TRBV6-5|TRBJ2-3|NA
TGTGCCAGCAGTGGGACTCGGGGGGATACGCAGTATTTT
CASSGTRGDTQYF
>NA|TRBV7-9|TRBJ1-1|NA
TGTGCCAGCAGCTTCACAGGCGCTAACACTGAAGCTTTCTTT
CASSFTGANTEAFF
>NA|TRBV7-2|TRBJ2-5|NA
TGTGCCAGCAGCTTAGAAGCGTACCAAGAGACCCAGTACTTC
CASSLEAYQETQYF
>NA|TRBV14|TRBJ1-1|NA
TGTGCCAGCAGCCAGATGAATTGGGGGGGGGACACTGAAGCTTTCTTT
CASSQMNWGGDTEAFF
>TRBD1|TRBV28|TRBJ2-5|NA
TGTGCCAGCAGTTTGGGCAGGGGGTTCACCCAGTACTTC
CASSLGRGFTQYF
>TRBD2|TRBV5-1|TRBJ2-2|once
TGCGCCAGCAGCGAGCGGACTAGCGGAGGCACCGGGGAGCTGTTTTTT
CASSERTSGGTGELFF
>NA|TRBV25-1|TRBJ1-4|NA
TGTGCCAGCAGTGACAGTTTGGGTCTAAGCGAAAAACTGTTTTTT
CASSDSLGLSEKLFF
>TRBD1|TRBV5-1|TRBJ2-3|NA
TGCGCCGGATCTATCACAGGGGGCGGAGATACGCAGTATTTT
CAGSITGGGDTQYF
>NA|TRBV7-9|TRBJ2-2|medium-sized
TGTGCCAGCAGCGGTACAGGGAACACCGGGGAGCTGTTTTTT
CASSGTGNTGELFF
>NA|TRBV6-6|TRBJ2-7|NA
TGTGCCAGCAGTTACCCCGGGAGCTCCTACGAGCAGTACTTC
CASSYPGSSYEQYF
>NA|TRBV11-2|TRBJ1-1|NA
TGTGCCAGCAGCCTTAGTGGGGGGAACACTGAAGCTTTCTTT
CASSLSGGNTEAFF
>TRBD1|TRBV29-1|TRBJ1-1|NA
TGCAGCGTTGTAGGCCCTGACAGGGTTGCTTTCTTT
CSVVGPDRVAFF
>TRBD1|TRBV6-5|TRBJ2-5|few
TGTGCCAGCAGTTACTCGGGACAGGGGATTACCCAGTACTTC
CASSYSGQGITQYF
>TRBD2|TRBV18|TRBJ2-1|NA
TGTGCCAGCTCACCACCGAGTCTAGCGGGAGGGCACCATGAGCAGTTCTTC
CASSPPSLAGGHHEQFF
>TRBD1|TRBV7-9|TRBJ1-1|NA
TGTGCCAGCAGCTTAACAGGGGCGGGCCGACCTGAAGCTTTCTTT
CASSLTGAGRPEAFF
>TRBD1|TRBV25-1|TRBJ2-1|NA
TGTGCCCAGACAGGGATTTCACATGAGCAGTTCTTC
CAQTGISHEQFF
>NA|TRBV7-2|TRBJ2-3|NA
TGTGCCAGCAGCTTAGCGCAAGGGTTTGGGGGTCTGGGGCAGTATTTT
CASSLAQGFGGLGQYF
>TRBD1|TRBV4-3|TRBJ2-1|few
TGCGCCAGCAGCCAAGGAAGAGACAGGGGAAAATACAATGAGCAGTTCTTC
CASSQGRDRGKYNEQFF
>TRBD2|TRBV11-3|TRBJ2-1|NA
TGTGCCAGCAGCCAGATACTAGCGGGGGGGGTTGAGCAGTTCTTC
CASSQILAGGVEQFF
>TRBD2|TRBV7-9|TRBJ2-7|few
TGTGCCAGCAGCCGTGGACTAGCCCCTGGGTCCTACGAGCAGTACTTC
CASSRGLAPGSYEQYF
>TRBD1|TRBV27|TRBJ2-7|NA
TGTGCCAGCACCCCTCTCGGGGGGACAGGGGGCTACGAGCAGTACTTC
CASTPLGGTGGYEQYF
>NA|TRBV7-9|TRBJ1-2|NA
TGTGCCAGCAGCTTCCCGGATGCATATGGCTACACCTTC
CASSFPDAYGYTF
>NA|TRBV4-2|TRBJ2-1|NA
TGTGCCAGCAGCCAAGTGGGGACGGCCAACAATGAGCAGTTCTTC
CASSQVGTANNEQFF
>TRBD1|TRBV5-5|TRBJ2-5|few
TGTGCCAGCAGCTTTAGACAGGGATGGACGGAGACCCAGTACTTC
CASSFRQGWTETQYF
>TRBD1|TRBV5-1|TRBJ1-1|few
TGCGCCAGCAGACAGTTTACCCAGGGGGCGCGTAACACTGAAGCTTTCTTT
CASRQFTQGARNTEAFF
>NA|TRBV11-2|TRBJ2-2|NA
TGTGCCAGCACCCTGGCGACAGGAGCCACCGGGGAGCTGTTTTTT
CASTLATGATGELFF
>NA|TRBV10-2|TRBJ2-1|few
TGCGCCAGCAGTGACCCGTTTGCAGGGACTTACAATGAGCAGTTCTTC
CASSDPFAGTYNEQFF
>TRBD2|TRBV4-3|TRBJ2-2|NA
TGCGCCAGCAGCCGATACGGGAGGGCGGGGATCACCGGGGAGCTGTTTTTT
CASSRYGRAGITGELFF
>TRBD1|TRBV19|TRBJ2-2|NA
TGTGCCAGTAGTATAGCACAGGGGGCGTCGAACACCGGGGAGCTGTTTTTT
CASSIAQGASNTGELFF
>NA|TRBV10-3|TRBJ1-5|NA
TGTGCCAGCTCCTCTGGGGCGGTTGGCAATCAGCCCCAGCATTTT
CASSSGAVGNQPQHF
>NA|TRBV6-5|TRBJ1-1|NA
TGTGCCAGCGGTGGGCTTATAACTGAAGCTTTCTTT
CASGGLITEAFF
>TRBD2|TRBV6-4|TRBJ2-3|NA
TGTGCCAGCAGTTCCCGACTAGCGGGGGGGCCCGATACGCAGTATTTT
CASSSRLAGGPDTQYF
>TRBD2|TRBV28|TRBJ2-3|NA
TGTGCCAGCAGTTTCTGGACTAGCGGGGCCTCAAGGGATACGCAGTATTTT
CASSFWTSGASRDTQYF
>NA|TRBV19|TRBJ2-6|NA
TGTGCCAGTAGCTTCCGGGGGCAGTCTGGGGCCAACGTCCTGACTTTC
CASSFRGQSGANVLTF
>NA|TRBV19|TRBJ2-6|NA
TGTGCCAGTAGTACAACTGGGGCCAACGTCCTGACTTTC
CASSTTGANVLTF
>NA|TRBV7-3|TRBJ1-1|NA
TGTGCCAGCAGCTTAACGAGGGGAACTGAAGCTTTCTTT
CASSLTRGTEAFF
>TRBD1|TRBV7-9|TRBJ1-1|NA
TGTGCCAGCAGCCCTTGGACAGGGATGAACACTGAAGCTTTCTTT
CASSPWTGMNTEAFF
>TRBD2|TRBV28|TRBJ2-7|once
TGTGCCAGCAGATCCCATACGGGGGGGACCTACGAGCAGTACTTC
CASRSHTGGTYEQYF
>NA|TRBV5-1|TRBJ2-5|NA
TGCGCCAGCAGACTGCCGGGAATCGAGACCCAGTACTTC
CASRLPGIETQYF
>TRBD2|TRBV7-2|TRBJ2-5|NA
TGTGCCAGCAGCCCACTCCCGGGAGGAGGTGTGGAGACCCAGTACTTC
CASSPLPGGGVETQYF
>TRBD1|TRBV25-1|TRBJ1-6|NA
TGTGCCAGCAGTGACCCCACAGGGGCTCGTGGGGTTTCACCCCTCCACTTT
CASSDPTGARGVSPLHF
>TRBD2|TRBV4-3|TRBJ2-6|NA
TGCGCCAGCAGCCACGGGGGGTCTGGGGCCAACGTCCCGACTTTC
CASSHGGSGANVPTF
>NA|TRBV7-9|TRBJ2-7|NA
TGTGCCAGCAGCCCCACGGCAGGTCACTACGAGCAGTACTTC
CASSPTAGHYEQYF
>NA|TRBV27|TRBJ1-3|NA
TGTGCCAGCAGTCGATCGTCTGGAAACACCATATATTTT
CASSRSSGNTIYF
>TRBD1|TRBV11-2|TRBJ2-5|NA
TGTGCCAGCAGCTCCCATTTCGGACAGGGGGGAAAGACCCAGTACTTC
CASSSHFGQGGKTQYF
>NA|TRBV7-2|TRBJ2-3|few
TGTGCCAGCAGTCCAGGGAATCCCACAGATACGCAGTATTTT
CASSPGNPTDTQYF
>NA|TRBV4-3|TRBJ1-2|once
TGCGCCAGCAGCCAAGACGGAATTGATAGGGTAAATGGCTACACCTTC
CASSQDGIDRVNGYTF
>TRBD1|TRBV28|TRBJ1-1|NA
TGTGCCAGCAGTTTATCCGGACAGGGACACACTGAAGCTTTCTTT
CASSLSGQGHTEAFF
>NA|TRBV5-4|TRBJ1-1|NA
TGTGCCAGCAGTCCGGGGGGAGGGAGAAGATCCACTGAAGCTTTCTTT
CASSPGGGRRSTEAFF
>NA|TRBV11-2|TRBJ1-2|NA
TGTGCCAGCAGCTTAGGGTTTAACTATGGCTACACCTTC
CASSLGFNYGYTF
>NA|TRBV27|TRBJ2-3|NA
TGTGCCAGCAGTTTGTCCGCAAAAGATACGCAGTATTTT
CASSLSAKDTQYF